The source of this T cell receptor (beta chain) is a study of identical twins. TCRdb itself ran the 5' RACE reads through MiXCR, one entry per CDR3 protein. The sample consists of under 1 million distinct CDR3 sequences, about 12% of them appearing once. CDR1 is LGHDT and CDR2 is YNNKEL in the germline V gene (reference sequence). With 1 base clipped from V and 4 bases from J, the junction kept 4 bases outside the gene matches. CDR3 size: 15 residues. The same sample was also studied in work on yellow fever vaccine responses in identical twins.

The source of this sequence is a woman between 18 and 30 years old in good health. The gene calls are TRBV3-1 and TRBJ2-1, with TRBD2 identical over 7 bases. The sample taken for sequencing was PBMCs. The CDR3, as DNA: TGTGCCAGCAGCCAAGTGCTAGCGGAGTACAATGAGCAGTTCTTC. Translated: CASSQVLAEYNEQFF.